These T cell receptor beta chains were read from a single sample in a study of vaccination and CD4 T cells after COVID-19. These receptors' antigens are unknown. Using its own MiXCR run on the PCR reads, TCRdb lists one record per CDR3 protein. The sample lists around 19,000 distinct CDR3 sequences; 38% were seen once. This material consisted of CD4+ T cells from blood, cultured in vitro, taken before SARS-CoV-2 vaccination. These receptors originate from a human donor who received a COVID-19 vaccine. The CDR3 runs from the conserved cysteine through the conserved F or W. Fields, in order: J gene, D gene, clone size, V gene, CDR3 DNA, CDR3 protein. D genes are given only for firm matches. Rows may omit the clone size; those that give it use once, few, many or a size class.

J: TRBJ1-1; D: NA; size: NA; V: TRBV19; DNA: TGTGCCAGTAGTATCCGGCAGGGCACTGAAGCTTTCTTT; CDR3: CASSIRQGTEAFF
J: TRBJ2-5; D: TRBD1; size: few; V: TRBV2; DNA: TGTGGGGGACAGGGTGGTCCGCAAGAGACCCAGTACTTC; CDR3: CGGQGGPQETQYF
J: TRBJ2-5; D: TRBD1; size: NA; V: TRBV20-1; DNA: TGCAGTGCTAGACCCGACAGGGGGCATGTTGGAGAGACCCAGTACTTC; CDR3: CSARPDRGHVGETQYF
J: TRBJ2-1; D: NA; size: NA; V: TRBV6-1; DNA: TGTGCCACCTCACCTAGAATCAATGAGCAGTTCTTC; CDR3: CATSPRINEQFF
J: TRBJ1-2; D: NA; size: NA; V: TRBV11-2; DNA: TGTGCCAGCAGCTTATCTCGGGGAATGTACGGCTACACCTTC; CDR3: CASSLSRGMYGYTF
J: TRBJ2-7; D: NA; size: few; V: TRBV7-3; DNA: TGTGCCAGCAGCCCTACTACAGCGACCTACGAGCAGTACTTC; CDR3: CASSPTTATYEQYF
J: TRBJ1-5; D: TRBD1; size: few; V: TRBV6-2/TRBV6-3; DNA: TGTGCCAGCAGTTACCCACAGGGGGAATTACAGCCCCAGCATTTT; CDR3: CASSYPQGELQPQHF
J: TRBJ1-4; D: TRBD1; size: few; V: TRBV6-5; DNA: TGTGCCAGCAGTTTCACGGGACAGGCTGAAAAACTGTTTTTT; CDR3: CASSFTGQAEKLFF
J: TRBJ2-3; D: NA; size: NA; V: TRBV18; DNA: TGTGCCAGCTCACCGGTCAGGGAGGTGACAGATACGCAGTATTTT; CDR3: CASSPVREVTDTQYF
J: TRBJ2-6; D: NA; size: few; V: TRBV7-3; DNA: TGTGCCAGCAGCTTCCCTGGGGCCAACGTCCTGACTTTC; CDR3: CASSFPGANVLTF
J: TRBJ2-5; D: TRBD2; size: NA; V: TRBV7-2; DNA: TGTGCCAGCAGCCCAACTAGCGGGAACCAAGAGACCCAGTACTTC; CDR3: CASSPTSGNQETQYF
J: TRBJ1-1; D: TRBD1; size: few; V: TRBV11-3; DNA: TGTGCCAGCAGCCCTCGGGACAGGGGGCTTCGGACTGAAGCTTTCTTT; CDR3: CASSPRDRGLRTEAFF
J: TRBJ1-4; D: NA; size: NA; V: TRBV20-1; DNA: TGCAGTGCTAGAACAGCAGTCCAAAATGAAAAACTGTTTTTT; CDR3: CSARTAVQNEKLFF
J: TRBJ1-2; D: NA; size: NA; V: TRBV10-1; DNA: TGCGCCAGCAGTGAAGGGGGAACTAACTATGGCTACACCTTC; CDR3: CASSEGGTNYGYTF
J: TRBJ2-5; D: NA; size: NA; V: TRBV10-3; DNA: TGTGCCATCAGTGAGTCGAGAGGATACCTCGAGACCCAGTACTTC; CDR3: CAISESRGYLETQYF
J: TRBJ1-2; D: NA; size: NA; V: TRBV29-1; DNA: TGCAGCGTTGACAGTAGGGGACGGGTGGGTGGCCACACCTTC; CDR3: CSVDSRGRVGGHTF
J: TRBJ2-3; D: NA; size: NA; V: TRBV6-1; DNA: TGTGCCAGCAGTGAATGGCGTAGAAGCACAGATACGCAGTATTTT; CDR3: CASSEWRRSTDTQYF
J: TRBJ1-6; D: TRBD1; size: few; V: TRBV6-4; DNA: TGTGCCAGCCACCTAACGCAGACTAACGCTGGACAGGGCGGGACCCGTAATTCACCCCTCCACTTT; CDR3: CASHLTQTNAGQGGTRNSPLHF
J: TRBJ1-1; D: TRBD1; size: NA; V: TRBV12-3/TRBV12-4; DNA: TGTGCCAGCAGTTTTAACAGGGGGCCTTGGAACACTGAAGCTTTCTTT; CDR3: CASSFNRGPWNTEAFF
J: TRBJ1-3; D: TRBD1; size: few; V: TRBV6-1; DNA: TGTGCCAGCAGAGCCCCCCGGACAGGGAGCTCTGGAAACACCATATATTTT; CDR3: CASRAPRTGSSGNTIYF
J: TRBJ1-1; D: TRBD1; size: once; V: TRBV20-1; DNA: TGCAGTGCTAGAGACGGGACAGGGAGCCCTGAAGCTTTCTTT; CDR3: CSARDGTGSPEAFF
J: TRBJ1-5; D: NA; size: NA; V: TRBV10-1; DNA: TGCGCCAGCAGCCCGGGACGGGGGGAAAATCAGCCCCAGCATTTT; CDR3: CASSPGRGENQPQHF
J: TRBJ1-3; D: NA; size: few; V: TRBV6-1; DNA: TGTGCCAGCATAAGGGCAGGGCCCTCTGGAAACACCATATATTTT; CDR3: CASIRAGPSGNTIYF
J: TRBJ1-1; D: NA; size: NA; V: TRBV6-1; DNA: TGTGCCAGCAGTGACCCGGGGATGAACACTGAAGCTTTCTTT; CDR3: CASSDPGMNTEAFF
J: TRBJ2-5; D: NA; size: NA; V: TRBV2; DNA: TGTGCCAGCGGCGGGGACACCGAAGAGACCCAGTACTTC; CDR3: CASGGDTEETQYF
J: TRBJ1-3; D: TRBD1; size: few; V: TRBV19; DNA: TGTGCCAGTAGCACAACAGGGGCCGTCTCTGGAAACACCATATATTTT; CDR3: CASSTTGAVSGNTIYF
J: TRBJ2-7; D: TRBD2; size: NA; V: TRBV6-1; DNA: TGTGCCAGCAGGGACTTGACTAGCGGGGGCTACGAGCAGTACTTC; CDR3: CASRDLTSGGYEQYF
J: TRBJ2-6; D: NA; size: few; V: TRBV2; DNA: TGTGCCAGCAGTGAATCGTTGAGCTCTGGGGCCAACGTCCTGACTTTC; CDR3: CASSESLSSGANVLTF
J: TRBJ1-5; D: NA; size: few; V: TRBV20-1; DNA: TGCAGTGCTAGACCCTCTCGCGCACAGCCCCAGCATTTT; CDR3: CSARPSRAQPQHF
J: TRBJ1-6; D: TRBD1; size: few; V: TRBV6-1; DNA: TGTGCCAGCACCTTGACAGGGGAGACACCCCTCCACTTT; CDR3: CASTLTGETPLHF
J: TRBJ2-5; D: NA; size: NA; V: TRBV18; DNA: TGTGCCAGCTCACCACCGGACAGTTTCCAAGAGACCCAGTACTTC; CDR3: CASSPPDSFQETQYF
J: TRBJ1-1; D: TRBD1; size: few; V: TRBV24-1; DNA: TGTGCCACCGGTGAGGGGGCGAACACTGAAGCTTTCTTT; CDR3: CATGEGANTEAFF
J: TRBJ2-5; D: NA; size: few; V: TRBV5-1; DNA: TGCGCCAGCGGACTTCTACTAGGCAACCAAGAGACCCAGTACTTC; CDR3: CASGLLLGNQETQYF
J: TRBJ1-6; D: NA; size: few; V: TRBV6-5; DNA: TGTGCCAGCAGTTACTCCCCGCCGACAGTCAGCTCCTATAATTCACCCCTCCACTTT; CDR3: CASSYSPPTVSSYNSPLHF
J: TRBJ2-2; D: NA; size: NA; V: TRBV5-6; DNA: TGTGCCAGCAGCTTGGAGGCAGGGTGGAACACCGGGGAGCTGTTTTTT; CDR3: CASSLEAGWNTGELFF